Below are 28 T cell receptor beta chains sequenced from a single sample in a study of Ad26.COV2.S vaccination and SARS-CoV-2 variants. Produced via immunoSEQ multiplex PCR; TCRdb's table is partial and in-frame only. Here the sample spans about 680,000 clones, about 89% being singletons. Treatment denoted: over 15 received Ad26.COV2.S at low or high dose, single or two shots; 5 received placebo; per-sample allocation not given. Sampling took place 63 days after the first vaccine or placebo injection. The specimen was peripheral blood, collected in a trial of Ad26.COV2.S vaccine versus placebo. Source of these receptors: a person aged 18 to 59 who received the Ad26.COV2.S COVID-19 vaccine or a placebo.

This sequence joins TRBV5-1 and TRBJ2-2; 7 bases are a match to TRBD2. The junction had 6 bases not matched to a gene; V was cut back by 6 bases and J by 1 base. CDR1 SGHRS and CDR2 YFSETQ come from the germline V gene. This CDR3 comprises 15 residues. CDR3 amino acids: CASTPRGVNTGELFF. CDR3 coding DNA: TGCGCCAGCACCCCTCGGGGGGTGAACACCGGGGAGCTGTTTTTT.

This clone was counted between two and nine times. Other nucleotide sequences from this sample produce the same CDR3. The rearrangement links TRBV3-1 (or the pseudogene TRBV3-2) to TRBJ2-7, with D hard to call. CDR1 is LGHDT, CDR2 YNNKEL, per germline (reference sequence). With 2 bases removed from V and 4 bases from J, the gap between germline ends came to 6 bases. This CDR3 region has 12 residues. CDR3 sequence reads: CASSQSGYEQYF. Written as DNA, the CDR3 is TGTGCCAGCAGCCAATCGGGTTACGAGCAGTACTTC.

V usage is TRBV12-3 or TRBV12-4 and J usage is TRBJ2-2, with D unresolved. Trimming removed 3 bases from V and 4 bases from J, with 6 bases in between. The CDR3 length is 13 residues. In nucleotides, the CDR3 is TGTGCCAGCAGTTTCCAAGGCACCGGGGAGCTGTTTTTT. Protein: CASSFQGTGELFF.

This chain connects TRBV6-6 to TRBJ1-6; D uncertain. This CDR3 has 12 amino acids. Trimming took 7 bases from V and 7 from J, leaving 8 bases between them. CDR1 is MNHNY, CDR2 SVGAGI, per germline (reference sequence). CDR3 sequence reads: CASTTNNSPLHF. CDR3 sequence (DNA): TGTGCCAGCACCACCAACAATTCACCCCTCCACTTT.

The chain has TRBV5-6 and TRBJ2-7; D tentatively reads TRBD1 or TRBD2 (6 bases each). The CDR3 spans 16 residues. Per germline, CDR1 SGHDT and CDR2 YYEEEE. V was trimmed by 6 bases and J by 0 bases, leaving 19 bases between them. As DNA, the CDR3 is TGTGCCAGCACCTTAGGGGGACTTCTTAGCTCCTACGAGCAGTACTTC. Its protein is CASTLGGLLSSYEQYF.

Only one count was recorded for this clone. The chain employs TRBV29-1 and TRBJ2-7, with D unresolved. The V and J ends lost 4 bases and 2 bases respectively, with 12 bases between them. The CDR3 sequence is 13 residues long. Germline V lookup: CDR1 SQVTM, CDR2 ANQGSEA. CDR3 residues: CSVAASTAYEQYF. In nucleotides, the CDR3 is TGCAGCGTTGCCGCATCGACGGCCTACGAGCAGTACTTC.

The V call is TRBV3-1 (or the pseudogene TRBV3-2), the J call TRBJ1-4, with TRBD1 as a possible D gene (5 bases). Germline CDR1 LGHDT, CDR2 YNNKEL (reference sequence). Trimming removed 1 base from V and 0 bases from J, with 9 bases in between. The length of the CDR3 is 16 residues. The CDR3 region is CASSQGQIATNEKLFF. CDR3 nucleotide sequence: TGTGCCAGCAGCCAAGGACAGATTGCAACTAATGAAAAACTGTTTTTT.

The DNA of the CDR3 is TGTGCCAGCAGCCCTTGGACTGATCCAGGTAACGAGCAGTACTTC. It translates to CASSPWTDPGNEQYF. The chain uses TRBV7-2 and TRBJ2-7; maybe TRBD2 (5 bases). This CDR3 comprises 15 residues. Trimming pared 5 bases from V and 5 bases from J, leaving 19 bases between. From germline, CDR1 is SGHTA and CDR2 FQGNSA.

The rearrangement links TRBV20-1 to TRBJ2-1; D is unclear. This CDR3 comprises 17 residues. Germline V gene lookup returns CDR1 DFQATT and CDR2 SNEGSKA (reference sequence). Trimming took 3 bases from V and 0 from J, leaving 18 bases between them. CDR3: CSASPLGTRTSYNEQFF. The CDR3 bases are TGCAGTGCTAGTCCGCTTGGAACGCGCACCTCCTACAATGAGCAGTTCTTC.

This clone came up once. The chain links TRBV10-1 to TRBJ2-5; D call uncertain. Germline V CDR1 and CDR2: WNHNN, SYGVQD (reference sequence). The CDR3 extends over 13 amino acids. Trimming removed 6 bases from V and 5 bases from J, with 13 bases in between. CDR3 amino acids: CASSPAGSETQYF. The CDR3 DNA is TGCGCCAGCAGCCCAGCAGGTTCGGAGACCCAGTACTTC.

The CDR3 region has the DNA TGTGCCAGCTCACCGGGTATTGCACCAGATACGCAGTATTTT. Its protein is CASSPGIAPDTQYF. V gene TRBV18 combines with J gene TRBJ2-3, with no clear D. The CDR3 is 14 residues long. The germline V and J ends were trimmed by 3 bases and 4 bases, with 11 bases remaining between them. Germline-derived CDR1 and CDR2 are KGHSH and LQKENI.

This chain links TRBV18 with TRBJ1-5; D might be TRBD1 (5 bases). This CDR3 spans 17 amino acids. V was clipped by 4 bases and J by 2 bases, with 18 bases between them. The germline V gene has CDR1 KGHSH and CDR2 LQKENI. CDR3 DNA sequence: TGTGCCAGCTCACTAAACCGGCCGGGGCCGGGCAATCAGCCCCAGCATTTT. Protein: CASSLNRPGPGNQPQHF. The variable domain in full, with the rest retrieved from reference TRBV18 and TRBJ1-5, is NAGVMQNPRHLVRRRGQEARLRCSPMKGHSHVYWYRQLPEEGLKFMVYLQKENIIDESGMPKERFSAEFPKEGPSILRIQQVVRGDSAAYFCASSLNRPGPGNQPQHFGDGTRLSIL.

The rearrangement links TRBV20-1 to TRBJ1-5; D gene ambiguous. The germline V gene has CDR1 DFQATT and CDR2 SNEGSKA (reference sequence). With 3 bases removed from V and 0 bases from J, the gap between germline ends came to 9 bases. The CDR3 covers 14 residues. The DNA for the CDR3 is TGCAGTGCTAGTGAACCTTATAGCAATCAGCCCCAGCATTTT. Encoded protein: CSASEPYSNQPQHF.

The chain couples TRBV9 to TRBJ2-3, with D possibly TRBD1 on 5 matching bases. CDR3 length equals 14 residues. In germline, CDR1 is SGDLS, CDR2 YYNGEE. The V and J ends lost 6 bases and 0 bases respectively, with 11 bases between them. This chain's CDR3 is CASNDSPSTDTQYF. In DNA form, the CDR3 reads TGTGCCAGCAACGACAGCCCAAGCACAGATACGCAGTATTTT.

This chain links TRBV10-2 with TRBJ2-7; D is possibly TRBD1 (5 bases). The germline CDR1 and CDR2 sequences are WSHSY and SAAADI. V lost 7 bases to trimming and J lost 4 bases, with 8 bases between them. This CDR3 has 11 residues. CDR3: CASIAGYEQYF. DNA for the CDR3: TGCGCCAGCATTGCAGGGTACGAGCAGTACTTC.

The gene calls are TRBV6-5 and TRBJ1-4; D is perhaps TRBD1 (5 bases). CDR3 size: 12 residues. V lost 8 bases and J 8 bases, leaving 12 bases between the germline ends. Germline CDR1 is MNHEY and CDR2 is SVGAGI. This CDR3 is CASWGNGEKLFF. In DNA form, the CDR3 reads TGTGCCAGCTGGGGGAACGGCGAAAAACTGTTTTTT.

CDR3 in amino acids: CASSAPPGDEQFF. The DNA of the CDR3 is TGTGCCAGCAGCGCACCCCCCGGAGATGAGCAGTTCTTC. This chain connects TRBV9 to TRBJ2-1; D is undetermined. There are 13 residues in the CDR3. The V end lost 3 bases, the J end lost 8 bases, and 12 bases lay between the germline ends. The germline V gene encodes CDR1 SGDLS and CDR2 YYNGEE. Full variable domain (missing parts from reference TRBV9 and TRBJ2-1): DSGVTQTPKHLITATGQRVTLRCSPRSGDLSVYWYQQSLDQGLQFLIQYYNGEERAKGNILERFSAQQFPDLHSELNLSSLELGDSALYFCASSAPPGDEQFFGPGTRLTVL.

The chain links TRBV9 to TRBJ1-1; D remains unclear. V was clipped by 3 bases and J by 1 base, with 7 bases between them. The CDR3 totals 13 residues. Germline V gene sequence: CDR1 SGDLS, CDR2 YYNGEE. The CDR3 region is CASSADGNTEAFF. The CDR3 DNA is TGTGCCAGCAGCGCAGATGGGAACACTGAAGCTTTCTTT.

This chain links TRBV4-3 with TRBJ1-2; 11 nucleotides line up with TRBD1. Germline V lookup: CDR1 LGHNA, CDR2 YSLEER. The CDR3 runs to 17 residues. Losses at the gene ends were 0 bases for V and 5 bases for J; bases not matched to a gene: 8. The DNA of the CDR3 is TGCGCCAGCAGCCAAGACGGGACAGGGGGAATCAATTATGGCTACACCTTC. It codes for CASSQDGTGGINYGYTF.

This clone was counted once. The CDR3 reads CSANLDYEQYF. The DNA of the CDR3 is TGCAGTGCAAACTTAGACTACGAGCAGTACTTC. The genes are TRBV20-1 and TRBJ2-7; D remains unclear. Germline V lookup: CDR1 DFQATT, CDR2 SNEGSKA (reference sequence). This CDR3 is 11 amino acids long. Between the trimmed V and J ends, which lost 6 bases and 3 bases, there was a span of 9 bases.

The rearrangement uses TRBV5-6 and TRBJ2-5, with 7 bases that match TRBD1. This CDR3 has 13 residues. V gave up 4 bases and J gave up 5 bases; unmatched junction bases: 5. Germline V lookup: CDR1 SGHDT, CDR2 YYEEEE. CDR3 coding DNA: TGTGCCAGCAGCCCTGACAGGGACGAGACCCAGTACTTC. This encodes CASSPDRDETQYF. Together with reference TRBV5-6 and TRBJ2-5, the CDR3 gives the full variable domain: DAGVTQSPTHLIKTRGQQVTLRCSPKSGHDTVSWYQQALGQGPQFIFQYYEEEERQRGNFPDRFSGHQFPNYSSELNVNALLLGDSALYLCASSPDRDETQYFGPGTRLLVL.

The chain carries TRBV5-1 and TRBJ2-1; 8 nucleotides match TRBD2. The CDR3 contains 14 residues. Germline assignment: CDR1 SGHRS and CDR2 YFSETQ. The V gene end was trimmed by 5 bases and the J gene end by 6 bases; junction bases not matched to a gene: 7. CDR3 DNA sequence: TGCGCCAGCAGGCGGGAGGCTACCGGCAATGAGCAGTTCTTC. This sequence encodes CASRREATGNEQFF.

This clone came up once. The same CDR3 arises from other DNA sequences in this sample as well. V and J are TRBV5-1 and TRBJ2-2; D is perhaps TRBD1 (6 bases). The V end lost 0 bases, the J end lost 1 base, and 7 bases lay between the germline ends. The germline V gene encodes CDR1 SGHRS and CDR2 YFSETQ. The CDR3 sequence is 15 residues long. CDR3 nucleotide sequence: TGCGCCAGCAGCTTGGCCAGGGGGAACACCGGGGAGCTGTTTTTT. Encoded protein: CASSLARGNTGELFF.

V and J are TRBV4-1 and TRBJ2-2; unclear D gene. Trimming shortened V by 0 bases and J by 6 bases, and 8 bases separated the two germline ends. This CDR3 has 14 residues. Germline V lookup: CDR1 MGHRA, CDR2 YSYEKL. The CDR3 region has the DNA TGCGCCAGCAGCCAAGATCCCCATGCCGGGGAGCTGTTTTTT. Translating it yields CASSQDPHAGELFF.

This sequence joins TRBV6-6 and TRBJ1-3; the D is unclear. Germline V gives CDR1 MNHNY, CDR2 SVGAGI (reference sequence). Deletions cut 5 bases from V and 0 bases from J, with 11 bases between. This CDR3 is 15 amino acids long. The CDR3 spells CASSHKTDSGNTIYF. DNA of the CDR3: TGTGCCAGCAGTCACAAAACAGACTCTGGAAACACCATATATTTT.

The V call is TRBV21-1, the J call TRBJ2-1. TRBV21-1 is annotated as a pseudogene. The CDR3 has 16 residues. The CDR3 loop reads CASSKAFPGQYNEQFF. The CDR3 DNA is TGTGCCAGCAGCAAAGCCTTTCCGGGCCAATACAATGAGCAGTTCTTC.

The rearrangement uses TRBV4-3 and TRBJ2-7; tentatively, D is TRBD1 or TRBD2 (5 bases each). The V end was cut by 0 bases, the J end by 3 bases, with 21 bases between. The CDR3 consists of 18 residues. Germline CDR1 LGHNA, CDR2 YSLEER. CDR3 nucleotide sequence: TGCGCCAGCAGCCAAGATTTGTACCCAGGGACCGCAAACTACGAGCAGTACTTC. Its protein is CASSQDLYPGTANYEQYF.

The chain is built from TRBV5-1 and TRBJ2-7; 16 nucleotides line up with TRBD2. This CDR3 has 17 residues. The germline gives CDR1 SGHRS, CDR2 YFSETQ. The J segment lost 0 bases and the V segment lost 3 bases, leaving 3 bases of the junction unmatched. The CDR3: CASSSGTSGRASYEQYF. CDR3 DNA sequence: TGCGCCAGCAGCTCCGGGACTAGCGGGAGGGCCTCCTACGAGCAGTACTTC.